This passage covers 18 T cell receptor beta chains from one sample sequenced in a study of OX40 agonist ivuxolimab in advanced cancers. TCRdb keeps only in-frame clones here, not all; method: immunoSEQ multiplex PCR. This sample has around 61,000 clones, with approximately 92% found just once. The sequences come from CD4+ or CD8+ T cells sorted from blood, collected in a trial of the OX40 agonist ivuxolimab. The receptors were sampled from an adult with an advanced solid tumor such as melanoma, head and neck, liver or kidney cancer.

As for this clone: Other DNA sequences in the sample encode the same CDR3. This chain links TRBV4-3 with TRBJ2-7; no reliable D call. Between the trimmed V and J ends, which lost 0 bases and 2 bases, there was a span of 11 bases. The CDR3 spans 15 residues. Looked up from germline, CDR1 is LGHNA and CDR2 is YSLEER. In DNA form, the CDR3 reads TGCGCCAGCAGCCAAGAAAGGATGCTAGCCTACGAGCAGTACTTC. It specifies CASSQERMLAYEQYF.

V gene TRBV4-2 combines with J gene TRBJ2-7, with 8 bases identical to TRBD1. Per the germline V gene, CDR1 is LGHNA and CDR2 is YNFKEQ. Unmatched junction bases numbered 4, after V lost 4 bases and J lost 2 bases. This CDR3 region has 14 residues. The DNA for the CDR3 is TGTGCCAGCAGCCCGACAGGGGACCCCTACGAGCAGTACTTC. Its protein is CASSPTGDPYEQYF.

This chain joins TRBV28 and TRBJ2-2; no reliable D call. The CDR3 has 15 amino acids. V lost 3 bases, J lost 2 bases, and 10 bases lay in between. The germline gives CDR1 MDHEN, CDR2 SYDVKM. Here the CDR3 reads CASSLYYFNTGELFF. DNA for the CDR3: TGTGCCAGCAGTTTGTACTACTTTAACACCGGGGAGCTGTTTTTT.

The chain couples TRBV7-8 to TRBJ1-1; 9 bases align to TRBD1. With 5 bases clipped from V and 1 base from J, the junction kept 5 bases outside the gene matches. The CDR3 contains 15 residues. The germline V gene has CDR1 SGHVS and CDR2 FQNEAQ. CDR3 in amino acids: CASSGRTGENTEAFF. As DNA, the CDR3 is TGTGCCAGCAGCGGACGGACAGGGGAGAACACTGAAGCTTTCTTT.

The chain links TRBV30 to TRBJ2-1; D unclear. Germline V gene data show CDR1 as GTSNPN and CDR2 as SVGIG (reference sequence). The CDR3 sequence is 12 residues long. V was cut by 5 bases and J by 0 bases, with 5 bases left in between. CDR3 DNA: TGTGCCTGGCGGAGCTCCTACAATGAGCAGTTCTTC. Translated: CAWRSSYNEQFF.

The rearrangement uses TRBV6-6 and TRBJ1-5, with 10 bases matching TRBD1. The CDR3 is 16 amino acids. Germline V lookup: CDR1 MNHNY, CDR2 SVGAGI (reference sequence). Germline trimming cut 5 bases from V and 6 bases from J; bases unmatched to any gene: 10. CDR3 residues: CASSIGQGVLSQPQHF. The DNA of the CDR3 is TGTGCCAGCAGTATCGGACAGGGGGTGCTCAGTCAGCCCCAGCATTTT.

This clone came up once. This sequence joins TRBV7-9 and TRBJ2-5, with D perhaps given as TRBD1 or TRBD2 (5 bases each). This CDR3 contains 13 residues. The V end lost 7 bases, the J end lost 2 bases, and 11 bases lay between the germline ends. The V gene's germline CDR1 is SEHNR and CDR2 FQNEAQ (reference sequence). Here the CDR3 DNA reads TGTGCCAGCAAACGGGGCCTACAAGAGACCCAGTACTTC. Encoded protein: CASKRGLQETQYF.

V usage is TRBV2 and J usage is TRBJ2-3; no clear D gene. The CDR3 contains 13 residues. Trimming shortened V by 3 bases and J by 1 base, and 5 bases separated the two germline ends. Germline V lookup: CDR1 SNHLY, CDR2 FYNNEI. In DNA, the CDR3 is TGTGCCAGCAGTGAGTACCGCACAGATACGCAGTATTTT. Translated: CASSEYRTDTQYF.

The chain joins TRBV6-1 to TRBJ2-7; D is undetermined. CDR3 length equals 11 residues. Trimming cost V 6 bases and J 2 bases, with 5 bases left between them. Germline-derived CDR1 and CDR2 are MNHNS and SASEGT. CDR3 DNA: TGTGCCAGCAGCCTTCCCTACGAGCAGTACTTC. Protein: CASSLPYEQYF.

This chain links TRBV6-6 with TRBJ2-7, with 12 positions matching TRBD2. V dropped 2 bases and J dropped 3; count of bases not matched to a gene: 5. Germline-derived CDR1 and CDR2 are MNHNY and SVGAGI (reference sequence). This CDR3 contains 16 residues. The CDR3 spells CASSYAGLAGLYEQYV. CDR3 coding DNA: TGTGCCAGCAGTTACGCCGGACTAGCGGGACTCTACGAGCAGTACGTC.

This chain links TRBV28 with TRBJ2-7; perhaps TRBD1 as D (6 bases). CDR1 is MDHEN, CDR2 SYDVKM, per germline. The CDR3 has 14 amino acids. Trimming took 3 bases from V and 1 from J, leaving 10 bases between them. CDR3 in amino acids: CASSFTGSSYEQYF. The DNA for the CDR3 is TGTGCCAGCAGTTTTACAGGGTCATCCTACGAGCAGTACTTC.

This rearrangement joins TRBV6-5 to TRBJ1-4; D gene unclear. V was trimmed by 0 bases and J by 5 bases, leaving 10 bases between them. The CDR3 covers 15 residues. The germline gives CDR1 MNHEY, CDR2 SVGAGI. CDR3 nucleotides: TGTGCCAGCAGTTACTCGAACAGCCAAAATGAAAAACTGTTTTTT. Translating it yields CASSYSNSQNEKLFF.

The genes are TRBV7-2 and TRBJ2-5; no clear D gene. CDR1 SGHTA and CDR2 FQGNSA come from the germline V gene. V dropped 5 bases and J dropped 4 bases, with 11 bases sitting between them. The CDR3 has 13 amino acids. The DNA for the CDR3 is TGTGCCAGCAGCCAAGGCCTAGGAGAGACCCAGTACTTC. Its translation is CASSQGLGETQYF. The full variable domain, in which reference TRBV7-2 and TRBJ2-5 provide the parts outside the CDR3, is GAGVSQSPSNKVTEKGKDVELRCDPISGHTALYWYRQSLGQGLEFLIYFQGNSAPDKSGLPSDRFSAERTGGSVSTLTIQRTQQEDSAVYLCASSQGLGETQYFGPGTRLLVL.

The CDR3 bases are TGTGCCAGCAGGGGGCTCGGTGAGCAGTTCTTC. Its protein product is CASRGLGEQFF. V and J are TRBV9 and TRBJ2-1; possible D gene TRBD1, 5 bases. CDR3 size: 11 residues. V lost 5 bases to trimming and J lost 9 bases, with 9 bases between them. CDR1 and CDR2 (germline): SGDLS, YYNGEE.

The chain joins TRBV28 to TRBJ2-1; 9 positions match TRBD2. The J segment lost 4 bases and the V segment lost 3 bases, leaving 4 bases of the junction unmatched. The CDR3 consists of 15 residues. Germline V lookup: CDR1 MDHEN, CDR2 SYDVKM. This chain's CDR3 is CASSFLAGGYNEQFF. CDR3 nucleotide sequence: TGTGCCAGCAGTTTTCTGGCGGGGGGGTACAATGAGCAGTTCTTC.

The rearrangement links TRBV7-2 to TRBJ2-1, with 12 positions matching TRBD2. Germline assignment: CDR1 SGHTA and CDR2 FQGNSA. The junction had 10 bases not matched to a gene; V was cut back by 1 base and J by 6 bases. This CDR3 has 18 amino acids. As DNA, the CDR3 is TGTGCCAGCAGCTTAGATATGACTAGCGGGGGTTATGGCAATGAGCAGTTCTTC. Its protein is CASSLDMTSGGYGNEQFF.

This chain connects TRBV27 to TRBJ1-6; 9 bases are a match to TRBD1. Germline CDR1 reads MNHEY; CDR2 reads SMNVEV (reference sequence). The CDR3 is 16 residues long. With V trimmed by 0 bases and J by 13 bases, 10 bases remained unmatched. CDR3 in DNA: TGTGCCAGCAGTTTATCCACCGGGACAGGGTCGCGGCCCCTCCACTTT. Its protein is CASSLSTGTGSRPLHF.

The chain has TRBV28 and TRBJ2-7, with TRBD2 as a possible D gene (5 bases). Germline lookup yields CDR1 MDHEN and CDR2 SYDVKM. V lost 3 bases and J 1 base, leaving 16 bases between the germline ends. This CDR3 region has 16 residues. This CDR3 reads CASSLLAQEQSYEQYF. The DNA of the CDR3 is TGTGCCAGCAGTTTGCTAGCCCAAGAACAGTCCTACGAGCAGTACTTC.